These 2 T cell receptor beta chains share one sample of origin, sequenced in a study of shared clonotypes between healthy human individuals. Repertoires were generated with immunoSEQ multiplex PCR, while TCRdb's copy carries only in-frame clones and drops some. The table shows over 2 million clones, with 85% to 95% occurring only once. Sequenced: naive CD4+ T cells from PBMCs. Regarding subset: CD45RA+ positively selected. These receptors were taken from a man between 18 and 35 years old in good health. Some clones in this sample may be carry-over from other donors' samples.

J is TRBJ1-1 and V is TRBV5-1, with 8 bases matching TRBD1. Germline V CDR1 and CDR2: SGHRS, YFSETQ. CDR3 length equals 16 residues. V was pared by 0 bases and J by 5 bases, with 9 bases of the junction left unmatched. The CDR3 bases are TGCGCCAGCAGCTTGGCTCCACTGACAGGGGCGACTGAAGCTTTCTTT. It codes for CASSLAPLTGATEAFF.

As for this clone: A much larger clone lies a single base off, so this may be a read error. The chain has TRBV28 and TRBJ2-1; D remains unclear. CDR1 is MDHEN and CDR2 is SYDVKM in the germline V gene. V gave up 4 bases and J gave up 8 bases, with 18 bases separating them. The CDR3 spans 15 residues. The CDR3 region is CASSSQRLVSDEQFF. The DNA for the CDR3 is TGTGCCAGCAGTTCACAGAGGTTGGTGAGTGATGAGCAGTTCTTC.